Listed below are T cell receptor beta chains from one sample, sequenced in a study of blood T cell repertoires in COVID-19. Clones were sequenced by immunoSEQ multiplex PCR, and TCRdb holds only the in-frame ones, with some missing. The table has 100,000 to 150,000 clones, 81% seen once. Sample: peripheral blood. These receptors all come from a man aged 25-45 years with COVID-19, enrolled during active disease. Each CDR3 is given with its conserved first and last residue. Fields, in order: clone size, V gene, J gene, D gene, CDR3 DNA, CDR3 protein. D genes are given only for firm matches. Size tells how often a clone was seen (once, few, many) or the class of an expanded clone, and some rows leave it out.

>-|TRBV5-1|TRBJ2-3|TRBD1
TGCGCCAGCAGCCCGGGACAGGGGCCAGATACGCAGTATTTT
CASSPGQGPDTQYF
>-|TRBV30|TRBJ1-5|-
TGTGCCTGGAGTGTACCGGGCAGGGGTTTTTCAAGCAATCAGCCCCAGCATTTT
CAWSVPGRGFSSNQPQHF
>-|TRBV28|TRBJ1-4|TRBD1
TGTGCCAGCAGTCCGGGACAGCGGAGGGAAAAACTGTTTTTT
CASSPGQRREKLFF
>once|TRBV27|TRBJ1-5|TRBD1
TGTGCCAGCAGTTTATCGAGGGGGCGGAATCAGCCCCAGCATTTT
CASSLSRGRNQPQHF
>-|TRBV30|TRBJ1-5|-
TGTGCCTGGAGTCCCCCCTCGGGGGTTAGCAATCAGCCCCAGCATTTT
CAWSPPSGVSNQPQHF
>-|TRBV6-5|TRBJ2-7|-
TGTGCCAGCAGTTACTCGACACAGGGATACTACGAGCAGTACTTC
CASSYSTQGYYEQYF
>-|TRBV21-1|TRBJ2-3|-
TGTGCCAGCAGCAAACCAAAGTCCGATACGACAGGGGGCGGAACAGATACGCAGTATTTT
CASSKPKSDTTGGGTDTQYF
>-|TRBV27|TRBJ2-1|-
TGTGCCAGCACTCCTATCGGCGGGGCGCATGACAATGAGCAGTTCTTC
CASTPIGGAHDNEQFF
>-|TRBV5-1|TRBJ2-7|-
TGCGCCAGCAGCTCGGGATCTAATTCCTACGAGCAGTACTTC
CASSSGSNSYEQYF
>-|TRBV5-1|TRBJ2-7|TRBD2
TGCGCCAGCAGGGAGGGACTAGCGGAAGCCTACGAGCAGTACTTC
CASREGLAEAYEQYF
>-|TRBV29-1|TRBJ2-1|TRBD2
TGCAGCGTTGGTGCGGGAGGGAAAACCCGCTCCTACAATGAGCAGTTCTTC
CSVGAGGKTRSYNEQFF
>-|TRBV28|TRBJ1-3|TRBD1
TGTGCCAGCAGTTCAGGGGGCGGAAACACCATATATTTT
CASSSGGGNTIYF
>-|TRBV10-1|TRBJ1-1|-
TGCGCCAGGTTGGCCACTGAAGCTTTCTTT
CARLATEAFF
>-|TRBV12-3/TRBV12-4|TRBJ1-1|-
TGTGCCAGCAGACTAGGGCCCCATGACTTTTTCTTT
CASRLGPHDFFF
>-|TRBV18|TRBJ1-6|-
TGTGCCAGCTCACCAGAGGAACCCCCTGGTTCACCCCTCCACTTT
CASSPEEPPGSPLHF
>few|TRBV28|TRBJ1-2|-
TGTGCCAGCAGTATGACAAACTATGGCTACACCTTC
CASSMTNYGYTF
>-|TRBV7-9|TRBJ2-7|TRBD1
TGTGCCAGCAGCCCCCGGGACAGGGCCTTTTCCGGGCAGTACTTC
CASSPRDRAFSGQYF
>-|TRBV4-1|TRBJ2-3|TRBD2
TGCGCCAGCAGCCGGGACTATGACCTACAGTATTTT
CASSRDYDLQYF
>-|TRBV18|TRBJ1-5|TRBD1
TGTGCCAGCTCACCGGGGACAGGGGGGGGCAATCAGCCCCAGCATTTT
CASSPGTGGGNQPQHF
>-|TRBV23-1|TRBJ2-4|TRBD1
TGCGCCAGCAGTCTCCCCTTGGGGACAGGGCTGGCCTTCATTCAGTACTTC
CASSLPLGTGLAFIQYF
>-|TRBV27|TRBJ1-1|TRBD1
TGTGCCAGCAGTTTACCCAGACAGGGAATGGCGAACACTGAAGCTTTCTTT
CASSLPRQGMANTEAFF
>-|TRBV10-3|TRBJ2-5|-
TGTGCCATCAGTGAAAGGGGAGAGACCCAGTACTTC
CAISERGETQYF
>few|TRBV21-1|TRBJ2-2|-
TGTGCCAGCAGCAATGAACAGGCCCGAAGCACCGGGGAGCTGTTTTTT
CASSNEQARSTGELFF
>once|TRBV7-2|TRBJ2-7|TRBD2
TGTGCCAGCAGCTTCGCTAGCGGTACCTACGAGCAGTACTTC
CASSFASGTYEQYF
>once|TRBV4-2|TRBJ1-6|TRBD1
TGTGCCAGCAGCCCTTCCGGACAGGGTGAAAATTCACCCCTCCACTTT
CASSPSGQGENSPLHF
>-|TRBV4-3|TRBJ1-2|-
TGCGCCAGCAGCGACTGGGGGCGCGGCTATGGCTACACCTTC
CASSDWGRGYGYTF
>-|TRBV5-6|TRBJ2-5|-
TGTGCCAGCCACACCGGGACAAATACCGTACAAGAGACCCAGTACTTC
CASHTGTNTVQETQYF
>-|TRBV7-9|TRBJ2-4|TRBD2
TGTGCCAGCAGCTCGGGATATAGGGAGGGCATTCAGTACTTC
CASSSGYREGIQYF
>-|TRBV13|TRBJ2-1|-
TGTGCCAGCACCTTATTGGGGCATGAGCAGTTCTTC
CASTLLGHEQFF
>-|TRBV7-9|TRBJ2-2|-
TGTGCCAGCACCCCCGGGACCGGGGAGCTGTTTTTT
CASTPGTGELFF
>-|TRBV7-2|TRBJ1-6|TRBD1
TGTGCCAGCAGCCCCCAGACAGGGGGCTGGTCACCCCTCCACTTT
CASSPQTGGWSPLHF
>-|TRBV6-2/TRBV6-3|TRBJ2-5|TRBD2
TGTGCCAGCAGCCTCCAAGGACTAGCGGGACTACAAGAGACCCAGTACTTC
CASSLQGLAGLQETQYF
>-|TRBV30|TRBJ1-1|-
TGTGCCTGGACAGGAAAACAGGTCACTGAAGCTTTCTTT
CAWTGKQVTEAFF
>-|TRBV5-5|TRBJ2-7|TRBD1
TGTGCCAGCAGCTTCGCGACAGGGGCCTACGAGCAGTACTTC
CASSFATGAYEQYF
>-|TRBV11-3|TRBJ2-1|-
TGTGCCAGCAGTTTGTACAGGGACAATGAGCAGTTCTTC
CASSLYRDNEQFF
>-|TRBV7-9|TRBJ2-7|-
TGTGCCAGCAGCTTAAGTCAACAGGGCTACGAGCAGTACTTC
CASSLSQQGYEQYF
>-|TRBV7-3|TRBJ2-1|TRBD2
TGTGCCAGCAGCTTGGATGCGGGGGGGTATGAGCAGTTCTTC
CASSLDAGGYEQFF
>many|TRBV20-1|TRBJ1-6|-
TGCAGTGCTAGTAGTAGCCTACGGGGGGATTCACCCCTCCACTTT
CSASSSLRGDSPLHF
>-|TRBV28|TRBJ2-3|TRBD1
TGTGCCAGCAGTGCCCGGGACAGGGCTCGTACAGGCACAGATACGCAGTATTTT
CASSARDRARTGTDTQYF
>-|TRBV4-1|TRBJ1-2|-
TGCGCCAGCAGCCAAGATCGACTTGCGGACTATGGCTACACCTTC
CASSQDRLADYGYTF
>-|TRBV25-1|TRBJ1-2|-
TGTGCCAGCAGTGAGTACGACAGCCCATATGGCTACACCTTC
CASSEYDSPYGYTF
>-|TRBV6-5|TRBJ2-3|-
TGTGCCAGCACTTCAAGGGGGTTTAGCACAGATACGCAGTATTTT
CASTSRGFSTDTQYF
>-|TRBV10-3|TRBJ2-2|-
TGTGCCATCAGTGAGTCCAGCGTCGCGAACACCGGGGAGCTGTTTTTT
CAISESSVANTGELFF
>-|TRBV28|TRBJ1-2|-
TGTGCCAGCAGTTTAGGCAGGTATAACTATGGCTACACCTTC
CASSLGRYNYGYTF
>-|TRBV5-4|TRBJ1-1|-
TGTGCCGCCCGCCGGGAGGGGGTTCCTGAAGCTTTCTTT
CAARREGVPEAFF
>-|TRBV15|TRBJ1-4|TRBD1
TGTGCCACCAGCAGAAACAGACAGGGCAAGAATGAAAAACTGTTTTTT
CATSRNRQGKNEKLFF
>-|TRBV11-2|TRBJ2-5|-
TGTGCCAGCAGCCCCAGACTAGGGTGGGAGACCCAGTACTTC
CASSPRLGWETQYF
>-|TRBV4-1|TRBJ2-5|TRBD2
TGCGCCAGCAGCCGCGACGGACTAGCCCAAGAGACCCAGTACTTC
CASSRDGLAQETQYF
>-|TRBV28|TRBJ2-5|TRBD1
TGTGCCAGCAGTCGACAGGGGTACCAAGAGACCCAGTACTTC
CASSRQGYQETQYF
>-|TRBV6-2/TRBV6-3|TRBJ1-4|-
TGTGCCAGCAGTCCGAACCGTGTTGCGGGTGAAAAACTGTTTTTT
CASSPNRVAGEKLFF
>-|TRBV11-1|TRBJ2-1|-
TGTGCCAGCAGCTTAGCATTGGACTACTACAATGAGCAGTTCTTC
CASSLALDYYNEQFF
>-|TRBV5-1|TRBJ2-3|TRBD1
TGCGCCAGCAGGCCAAATTTACAGGGGGTTTTTGCAGATACGCAGTATTTT
CASRPNLQGVFADTQYF
>once|TRBV6-6|TRBJ1-5|-
TGTGCCAGCAGTTCGGACAGAGACAATCAGCCCCAGCATTTT
CASSSDRDNQPQHF